This T cell receptor beta chain was sequenced during a study of blood T cell repertoires in COVID-19 (dated by TCRdb to between 2020 and 2021). About the study as a whole: Collaborator samples came from the United States, Italy and Spain and covered acute and convalescent phases of COVID-19. Deeply sampled blood TCRbeta repertoires from subjects exposed to, actively infected with, or recovered from COVID-19 were included in the dataset. The material from the prospective study consisted of cDNA or gDNA derived from T cells, B-cell-depleted T cells, or PBMCs. Where HLA class I and class II types were available, the types were taken from metadata supplied by the sample provider, not from assay-based typing. The repertoires were released in a freely available public database meant as a resource for research on the immune response to SARS-CoV-2. The sample metadata nearly always contained a de-identified subject ID, COVID-19 status, age in years and sex. The samples were drawn from the first 160 participants of the ongoing ImmuneRACE study and from 950 to 1,500 subjects provided by 6 global collaborators. Here is what the overall study found, with its caveats: The amount of clinical and demographic metadata varied by source and participant and was provided uncurated.

The germline V gene (reference sequence) supplies CDR1 GTSNPN and CDR2 SVGIG. Its CDR3 holds 14 amino acids, cysteine through phenylalanine. Only the CDR3 part of the read is kept: 42 bases, read in frame from the first base. Trimming takes 4 bases from V and 8 bases from J, and the germline ends sit 20 bases apart. TCRbeta CDR3 regions were amplified from genomic DNA by means of the immunoSEQ Assay, a bias-controlled multiplex PCR. Turning to the authors' computational methods: Within the assay, amplification of reference gene primers was used to estimate how many nucleated cells each sample contained. To quantify the absolute abundance of each unique TCRbeta CDR3 rearrangement, sequence reads were collapsed and filtered. Productive Simpson clonality was computed per sample as the square root of Simpson's diversity index over productive rearrangements. Here the immuneACCESS table is served through TCRdb, limited to in-frame sequences with V and J called. Missing clones are a known gap in these copies; in checked studies unresolved V genes cover under half, and the rest lacks a known reason. V and J calls plus clone size are reproduced from that table; the DNA served to infer D and trimming. In this sample the table shows over 200,000 clones, roughly 84% of which occur a single time. The biggest ten clones account for about 7% of the sample.

Of note for this clone: It lacks a known antigen. No much larger clone exists at a distance of one base, and base qualities are not known.

Participants in the prospective study were enrolled through a virtual design, were aged roughly 18 to 100 years, and lived in some 24 United States geographic areas. In the prospective study, cohorts were assigned on the basis of participant-reported clinical history obtained from a screening survey and a study questionnaire. ImmuneRACE Cohort 3 recovered participants were defined by two consecutive negative NP/OP PCR tests, healthcare professional clearance, or symptom resolution. In the prospective study, mobile phlebotomists collected whole blood, serum and a nasopharyngeal or oropharyngeal swab from each participant. Participants in the prospective study had the option to provide additional blood draws and questionnaires over an approximately two-month period. Before DNA extraction, prospective study blood samples were shipped either frozen or at room temperature.

Recombination joined TRBV30 with TRBJ1-2; the D gene is possibly TRBD1, with 5 bases matching. The sequenced sample was PBMCs or T cells enriched from blood (not recorded which). The sequence came from a woman aged 40 to 50 who had recovered from COVID-19. The sequenced DNA is TGTGCCTGGACAAAGGCAGGGATGGGCGCAGGCTACACCTTC. Its protein is CAWTKAGMGAGYTF.